These T cell receptor beta chains were read from a single sample in a study of shared clonotypes between healthy human individuals. TCRdb's table, derived via immunoSEQ multiplex PCR, lists solely in-frame clones and lacks some. The sample holds 100,000 or so clones, around 68% seen once. Sequenced: memory CD8+ T cells sorted from blood. The origin of the receptors is a woman aged 25 to 39 in good health. Each CDR3 is given with its conserved first and last residue. A D gene is named only where the DNA matches it firmly. A row's size may be missing; if present it is once, few, many or a size class.

v_call	clone_size	j_call	cdr3_length	d_call	cdr3_aa	cdr3_nt
TRBV7-2	.	TRBJ2-7	13	.	CASSFGRVYEQYF	TGTGCCAGCAGCTTCGGACGGGTCTACGAGCAGTACTTC
TRBV11-2	few	TRBJ2-3	15	.	CASSPLAGGLTTQYF	TGTGCCAGCAGCCCTCTTGCGGGTGGGCTAACTACGCAGTATTTT
TRBV28	.	TRBJ2-2	15	TRBD2	CASTTLAANTGELFF	TGTGCCAGCACCACCCTAGCGGCGAACACCGGGGAGCTGTTTTTT
TRBV11-2	.	TRBJ1-1	15	.	CASSSGRGWNTEAFF	TGTGCCAGCAGTTCGGGGCGGGGTTGGAACACTGAAGCTTTCTTT
TRBV4-2	.	TRBJ1-2	16	.	CASSQVTAQFFYGYTF	TGTGCCAGCAGCCAAGTGACAGCCCAATTTTTCTATGGCTACACCTTC
TRBV4-1	once	TRBJ2-5	17	TRBD2	CASSQDLVGRALETQYF	TGCGCCAGCAGCCAAGATCTTGTTGGGAGGGCCTTGGAGACCCAGTACTTC
TRBV28	few	TRBJ2-7	12	.	CASSLRGLEQYF	TGTGCCAGCAGTTTGAGGGGCCTCGAGCAGTACTTC
TRBV11-1	.	TRBJ2-7	16	.	CASSPSRGRENYEQYF	TGTGCCAGCAGCCCTAGCCGAGGGCGGGAAAACTACGAGCAGTACTTC
TRBV25-1	few	TRBJ2-2	18	.	CASSESKDGWGSAGELFF	TGTGCCAGCAGTGAATCTAAAGACGGGTGGGGCTCGGCCGGGGAGCTGTTTTTT
TRBV9	.	TRBJ2-2	16	.	CASSARDSTNTGELFF	TGTGCCAGCAGCGCCCGGGACTCCACGAACACCGGGGAGCTGTTTTTT
TRBV18	.	TRBJ1-3	13	.	CASSPRNGNTIYF	TGTGCCAGCTCACCAAGGAATGGAAACACCATATATTTT
TRBV10-3	once	TRBJ1-2	15	.	CATSKGIWKNYGYTF	TGTGCCACCTCAAAGGGGATATGGAAAAACTATGGCTACACCTTC
TRBV2	.	TRBJ2-7	17	.	CASSESGNLGPSYEQYF	TGTGCCAGCAGTGAAAGTGGAAATCTAGGGCCCTCCTACGAGCAGTACTTC
TRBV27	few	TRBJ1-5	11	.	CATGRNQPQHF	TGTGCCACCGGGCGCAATCAGCCCCAGCATTTT
TRBV7-9	.	TRBJ1-5	15	.	CASSASGPGNQPQHF	TGTGCCAGCAGCGCTAGCGGCCCGGGGAATCAGCCCCAGCATTTT
TRBV10-3	.	TRBJ1-4	13	.	CGTMGEGNEKLFF	TGCGGAACGATGGGTGAGGGGAATGAAAAACTGTTTTTT
TRBV29-1	.	TRBJ1-2	15	.	CSVEIGAVTNYGYTF	TGCAGCGTTGAAATCGGGGCGGTCACGAACTATGGCTACACCTTC
TRBV6-5	.	TRBJ2-7	15	.	CASSWSTARYYEQYF	TGTGCCAGCAGTTGGTCGACAGCCAGATACTACGAGCAGTACTTC
TRBV29-1	.	TRBJ2-7	14	TRBD2	CSVATSGSFYEQYF	TGCAGCGTAGCGACTAGCGGGAGCTTCTACGAGCAGTACTTC
TRBV9	once	TRBJ1-2	15	.	CASSSTGSLLNGYTF	TGTGCCAGCAGCTCCACAGGGAGCCTCCTTAACGGCTACACCTTC